The 5 T cell receptor beta chains below all came from one sample that was sequenced in a study of molecular identifiers for immune sequencing clone quantification. From the PCR reads, TCRdb called clonotypes with MiXCR, one entry per CDR3 protein. The sample records 8,800 or so distinct CDR3 sequences, roughly a fifth being singletons. The specimen sequenced was naive CD8+ T cells from blood, with Jurkat cell RNA spiked in. Subset reported: FACS-sorted CD8+CD4-CCR7+CD45RA+ naive T cells. All receptors derive from a human donor in good health. Some libraries in this study had Jurkat cell RNA spiked in.

In this sample, this clonotype turned up many times. The chain carries TRBV20-1 and TRBJ2-1, with D unclear. Germline lookup yields CDR1 DFQATT and CDR2 SNEGSKA (reference sequence). The CDR3 loop spans 13 amino acids. V gave up 7 bases and J gave up 4 bases, with 14 bases separating them. The CDR3 nucleotides are TGCAGTGGGAGTGGCCTAGATTACAATGAGCAGTTCTTC. This sequence encodes CSGSGLDYNEQFF.

Points on this clonotype: A much larger clone lies one base from this, so it may be a read error. The rearrangement links TRBV7-8 to TRBJ2-2, with D maybe TRBD1 (7 bases). The CDR3 spans 15 residues. The germline V gene has CDR1 SGHVS and CDR2 FQNEAQ. This CDR3 is CVSSLGGGLAGELFF. The CDR3 DNA sequence: TGTGTCAGCAGCTTAGGAGGGGGCCTGGCTGGGGAGCTGTTTTTT.

For this clonotype: A much larger clone sits a single nucleotide away, making a read error possible. This CDR3 is CASSLAGTYSYERYF. CDR3 sequence (DNA): TGTGCCAGCAGCTTGGCCGGGACATACTCCTACGAGCGGTACTTC. J is TRBJ2-7 and V is TRBV5-6, with D maybe TRBD1 (6 bases). Germline loops: CDR1 SGHDT, CDR2 YYEEEE. The CDR3 runs to 15 residues.

On this clonotype itself: With a much larger clone just one base away, this may be a read error. For the CDR3, the DNA is TGTGCCAACAGCCTGCCGGGACAGGGTTTCTACGAGCAGTACTTC. As protein: CANSLPGQGFYEQYF. The rearrangement uses TRBV14 and TRBJ2-7, with 9 bases identical to TRBD1. The CDR3 extends over 15 amino acids. CDR1 is SGHDN, CDR2 FVKESK, per germline.

This clonotype was found many times. The genes are TRBV12-3 or TRBV12-4 and TRBJ2-5; D gene ambiguous. The CDR3 contains 12 residues. Trimming took off 2 bases at V and 1 base at J, with 2 bases between the two ends. The CDR3 protein is CASSLSQETQYF. CDR3 DNA: TGTGCCAGCAGTTTATCCCAAGAGACCCAGTACTTC.